These T cell receptor beta chains were read from a single sample in a study of cytomegalovirus exposure and HLA in healthy donors. Some clones are missing from TCRdb's copy, which holds only in-frame ones; the method was immunoSEQ multiplex PCR. The table includes about 130,000 clones, 55% to 75% detected once. Sequenced material: PBMCs. The receptors were gathered from a man aged 25 to 40 in good health and CMV-seropositive. Both conserved end residues are part of each CDR3. Fields, in order: D gene, clone size, J gene, V gene, CDR3 DNA, CDR3 protein. A D gene is named only where the DNA matches it firmly. Clone size is given for some rows only: seen once, a few or many times, or a class if the clone is expanded.

TRBD1,.,TRBJ1-3,TRBV27,TGTGCCAGCAGCCGTCGCTACGCACTGGGACAGATAACCTCTGGAAACACCATATATTTT,CASSRRYALGQITSGNTIYF
TRBD2,.,TRBJ2-3,TRBV7-2,TGTGCCAGCAGCTCCCTAGCGGCCAGCACAGATACGCAGTATTTT,CASSSLAASTDTQYF
.,.,TRBJ2-1,TRBV6-5,TGTGCCAGCAGCGGACAGTGGTCGAATGAGCAGTTCTTC,CASSGQWSNEQFF
.,few,TRBJ1-5,TRBV7-2,TGTGCCAGCAGGGTGGGGGGGTTTAGCAATCAGCCCCAGCATTTT,CASRVGGFSNQPQHF
.,few,TRBJ1-2,TRBV9,TGTGCCAGCTATCCAGTCATTCAGCTTGAGGATTATGGCTACACCTTC,CASYPVIQLEDYGYTF
.,.,TRBJ1-5,TRBV28,TGTGCCAGCAGGAAGACAGGACGAACCTATCAGCCCCAGCATTTT,CASRKTGRTYQPQHF
TRBD1,.,TRBJ1-2,TRBV4-2,TGTGCCAGCAGCCAGTCAGGGGGCTATGGCTACACCTTC,CASSQSGGYGYTF
TRBD2,.,TRBJ2-3,TRBV4-2,TGTGCCAGCAGCCAACAAGGGACTAGCGGGAGGCAGGGGATAGGGCAGTATTTT,CASSQQGTSGRQGIGQYF
TRBD2,once,TRBJ2-3,TRBV19,TGTGCCAGTAGTATGGTGGGGGTAGCGGGGACAGATACGCAGTATTTT,CASSMVGVAGTDTQYF
TRBD1,.,TRBJ1-2,TRBV2,TGTGCCAGCAGCCTCAGGGGGCCGGGAGATGGCTACACCTTC,CASSLRGPGDGYTF
TRBD2,once,TRBJ2-3,TRBV18,TGTGCCAGCTCACCATCTTTCCTAGCGGTCCGTTCAGATACGCAGTATTTT,CASSPSFLAVRSDTQYF
TRBD1,.,TRBJ1-1,TRBV27,TGTGCCAGCAGTGGGGGACAGACCCTGAACACTGAAGCTTTCTTT,CASSGGQTLNTEAFF
.,few,TRBJ2-7,TRBV18,TGTGCCAGCTCACTGCGTCTATCCCAGGGAGGCTACGAGCAGTACTTC,CASSLRLSQGGYEQYF
.,.,TRBJ2-1,TRBV6-7,TGTGCCAGCAGTTACCCTGATGGTGACTACCTCAATGAGCAGTTCTTC,CASSYPDGDYLNEQFF
.,.,TRBJ2-1,TRBV5-1,TGCGCCAGCAGCTTGGTGGGCCCTCCGGATGAGCAGTTCTTC,CASSLVGPPDEQFF
TRBD1,.,TRBJ1-3,TRBV4-2,TGTGCCAGCAGCCAAGACCCCGGGACAGGGCTCCCTAACTCTGGAAACACCATATATTTT,CASSQDPGTGLPNSGNTIYF
.,.,TRBJ1-2,TRBV4-2,TGTGCCAGCAGCCAAGACCGCTCCGGGGGTTCGGGCTACACCTTC,CASSQDRSGGSGYTF
TRBD1,.,TRBJ1-5,TRBV9,TGTGCCAGCAGCGTAGCTGCAGGGGGGAATCAGCCCCAGCATTTT,CASSVAAGGNQPQHF
.,once,TRBJ2-1,TRBV7-9,TGTGCCAGCAGCTTAGCTAGCGGTCCCCTTCAGAACAATGAGCAGTTCTTC,CASSLASGPLQNNEQFF
TRBD2,few,TRBJ2-1,TRBV4-3,TGCGCCAGCAGCCAACTCTGGACTAGCAACAATGAGCAGTTCTTC,CASSQLWTSNNEQFF
TRBD2,.,TRBJ2-7,TRBV2,TGTGCCAGCAATCGACTAGCGGGAGCGGGCGAGCAGTACTTC,CASNRLAGAGEQYF
TRBD1,.,TRBJ2-3,TRBV5-1,TGCGCCAGCAGCTTGTGGCTGGACAGGCGGTTCACAGATACGCAGTATTTT,CASSLWLDRRFTDTQYF
TRBD1,.,TRBJ1-4,TRBV19,TGTGCCACCAGGGACAGGGGGTATACTAATGAAAAACTGTTTTTT,CATRDRGYTNEKLFF
.,.,TRBJ2-1,TRBV6-1,TGTGCCAGCAGTGAACCGGGACATGGCACCAATGAGCAGTTCTTC,CASSEPGHGTNEQFF
.,.,TRBJ1-2,TRBV2,TGTGCCAGCAGCGGGGACTTTTATGGCTACACCTTC,CASSGDFYGYTF
TRBD1,.,TRBJ2-1,TRBV10-3,TGTGCCACCCAACCCCCCGGGGACAGATACAATGAGCAGTTCTTC,CATQPPGDRYNEQFF
TRBD2,.,TRBJ2-1,TRBV27,TGTGCCAGCAGGAAACTAGCGGGAGACGGCAATGAGCAGTTCTTC,CASRKLAGDGNEQFF
TRBD2,.,TRBJ2-7,TRBV5-6,TGTGCCAGCAGATACTTAGCGGGAGGGCCGGGTGAGCAGTACTTC,CASRYLAGGPGEQYF
.,.,TRBJ1-5,TRBV6-4,TGTGCCAGCAGTGAGGGCGCCAATCAGCCCCAGCATTTT,CASSEGANQPQHF
.,.,TRBJ2-5,TRBV5-4,TGTGCCAGCAGCTGGGGGGACTCGCCAGAGACCCAGTACTTC,CASSWGDSPETQYF
TRBD1,.,TRBJ1-1,TRBV5-6,TGTGCCAGCAGCATTTGGGACAGGGGCCTAGCTGAAGCTTTCTTT,CASSIWDRGLAEAFF
TRBD2,once,TRBJ2-1,TRBV9,TGTGCCAGCAGCCCTAACCTACTAGCGGGAGGGGGTAATGAGCAGTTCTTC,CASSPNLLAGGGNEQFF
.,.,TRBJ1-6,TRBV6-6,TGTGCCAGCAGCCTCAAGGGGTGGATGGATTCACCCCTCCACTTT,CASSLKGWMDSPLHF
.,few,TRBJ2-1,TRBV11-2,TGTGCCAGCAGTATAGCCCCGTCGGGGGAGCAGTTCTTC,CASSIAPSGEQFF